This T cell receptor (beta chain) was sequenced during a study of CD8 T cells in Susac syndrome. The V gene end was trimmed by 5 bases and the J gene end by 3 bases; junction bases not matched to a gene: 3. CDR1 and CDR2 (germline): MDHEN, SYDVKM. CDR3 length: 13 amino acids. Random hexamers were used to reverse transcribe an amount of about 0.5 to 1 ug RNA. Amplification of TCR beta CDR3 used immunoSEQ multiplex PCR across 54 Vbeta and 13 Jbeta. TCRdb recomputed calls from the immunoSEQ multiplex PCR reads with MiXCR, one row per CDR3 protein. The sample yields some 250,000 distinct CDR3 sequences, roughly 95% seen once. Negative magnetic isolation gave CD8+ and CD4+ cells; FACS enriched CD8+ TEMRA.

The V and J genes are TRBV28 and TRBJ2-7, with 8 bases aligning to TRBD1. The clonotype originates from a human donor with Susac syndrome. The sample was CD4+ T cells from PBMCs. The CDR3 loop is CASSVDRVYEQYF. In DNA form, the CDR3 reads TGTGCCAGCAGTGTGGACAGGGTCTACGAGCAGTACTTC. The complete variable domain, with remaining parts taken from reference TRBV28 and TRBJ2-7, reads DVKVTQSSRYLVKRTGEKVFLECVQDMDHENMFWYRQDPGLGLRLIYFSYDVKMKEKGDIPEGYSVSREKKERFSLILESASTNQTSMYLCASSVDRVYEQYFGPGTRLTVT.